What follows describes a single T cell receptor (beta chain). The data belong to a study of blood T cell repertoires in COVID-19. The wider study: Collection of acute and convalescent COVID-19 samples took place in the United States, Italy and Spain. The cDNA or gDNA used as material had been derived from T cells, B-cell-depleted T cells, or PBMCs.

Germline assignment: CDR1 LNHDA and CDR2 SQIVND (reference sequence). V was pared by 2 bases and J by 4 bases, with 9 bases between. CDR3 size: 14 residues. Profiled with immunoSEQ multiplex PCR; TCRdb holds only in-frame clones, not every one. The top ten clones hold approximately 6.2% of a sample with 390,000 or so clones, around 90% of them seen once. The chain couples TRBV19 to TRBJ1-3; no clear D gene. Sequenced input: peripheral blood. The sequence came from a man younger than 35 with active or convalescent COVID-19. The CDR3 loop is CASSINIYGNTIYF. CDR3 in DNA: TGTGCCAGTAGTATAAACATTTACGGAAACACCATATATTTT.